This record looks at one T cell receptor (beta chain) sequence and its context. Each sample came from a Caucasian adult donor living in Nashville, Tennessee. CDR3 length: 13 residues. Germline values: CDR1 MNHNS, CDR2 SASEGT. V was cut by 4 bases and J by 15 bases, with 19 bases left in between. This sample is drawn from a study of shared clonotypes between healthy human individuals. Background on the study: A donor's plate count was three for CD4 naive and three for CD4 memory; CD8 naive had two and CD8 memory one.

Assay used: immunoSEQ multiplex PCR; TCRdb lists only in-frame clones, some missing. The table includes some 1.1 million clones, approximately 77% detected once. The specimen sequenced was memory CD4+ T cells from PBMCs. The subset: CD45RA-negative fraction. This receptor was obtained from a man aged 18 to 35 in good health. Some clones in this sample may be carry-over from other donors' samples. This chain uses TRBV6-1 with TRBJ2-1; a possible D gene is TRBD1 (6 bases). The CDR3 nucleotides read TGTGCCAGCAGTGCCCTTAGGGGGAGCGGCGGGTTCTTC. Translating it yields CASSALRGSGGFF.